Each of the 2 T cell receptor beta chains below was sequenced from the same sample in a study of blood T cell repertoires in COVID-19. The repertoire was sequenced with immunoSEQ multiplex PCR; TCRdb's copy has only in-frame clones and lacks some. Among over 60,000 clones listed, over 85% were seen once. The sample was peripheral blood. The receptors originated from a man between 60 and 75 years old with acute or convalescent COVID-19.

The chain employs TRBV6-5 and TRBJ2-1; D is possibly TRBD1 (6 bases). Trimming removed 8 bases from V and 5 bases from J, with 19 bases in between. The CDR3 has 15 residues. Germline lookup yields CDR1 MNHEY and CDR2 SVGAGI. CDR3 nucleotides: TGTGCCAGCCATTGGCGATGGGACACCAACAATGAGCAGTTCTTC. It translates to CASHWRWDTNNEQFF.

This chain links TRBV5-5 with TRBJ1-2; a weak D match, TRBD1 (5 bases). Germline CDR1 SGHKS, CDR2 YYEKEE (reference sequence). V was shortened by 2 bases and J by 1 base, with 12 bases between the two germline ends. The CDR3 runs to 15 residues. The CDR3 DNA sequence: TGTGCCAGCAGCTTAGTATCGACAGATAACTATGGCTACACCTTC. Protein sequence: CASSLVSTDNYGYTF.